These 23 T cell receptor beta chains originate from one sample sequenced in a study of T cell responses to AZD1222 COVID-19 vaccine (dated by TCRdb to about 2021). Libraries were constructed by the immunoSEQ multiplex PCR assay. TCRdb mirrors the immuneACCESS table, restricted to in-frame sequences. Some clones are absent from its copies; in checked studies, under half trace to an unresolved V gene, and the reason for the others is unknown. Here the sample has 250,000 to 300,000 clones; 90% to 95% occur a single time. Of the sample, around 0.58% falls within the top ten clones. This specimen's time point label, per the study, means: about 28 days (+/-7) after the second vaccine dose. The sample here was peripheral blood, taken 28 days after the second AZD1222 dose. The receptors stem from an adult who received the AZD1222 COVID-19 vaccine.

The J gene is TRBJ2-7, the V gene TRBV19, with D unresolved. V lost 5 bases to trimming and J lost 3 bases, with 5 bases between them. This CDR3 spans 11 amino acids. From germline, CDR1 is LNHDA and CDR2 SQIVND (reference sequence). In DNA form, the CDR3 reads TGTGCCAGTAGTTCCCGCTACGAGCAGTACTTC. Translating it yields CASSSRYEQYF.

The rearrangement joins TRBV28 to TRBJ1-2; 9 nucleotides agree with TRBD1. Germline lookup yields CDR1 MDHEN and CDR2 SYDVKM. J gave up 6 bases and V 7 bases, and 6 bases lay outside the gene matches. The CDR3 spans 13 residues. The CDR3 spells CASTSGTGHGYTF. The CDR3 coding sequence is TGTGCCAGCACCTCCGGGACAGGGCATGGCTACACCTTC.

This sequence joins TRBV18 and TRBJ1-3; tentative D call: TRBD1 (5 bases). Germline CDR1 is KGHSH and CDR2 is LQKENI. This CDR3 is 15 amino acids long. Trimming removed 3 bases from V and 10 bases from J, with 19 bases in between. As DNA, the CDR3 is TGTGCCAGCTCACCTCGGACACCAACGGTTGGGACCATATATTTT. Translating it yields CASSPRTPTVGTIYF.

The rearrangement links TRBV29-1 to TRBJ1-2; 7 bases are shared with TRBD1. Germline V gene lookup returns CDR1 SQVTM and CDR2 ANQGSEA. This CDR3 region has 15 residues. V lost 5 bases, J lost 0 bases, and 9 bases stayed unmatched. The CDR3 coding sequence is TGCAGCGTTTCTTTGCTGGGGACAGCTAACTATGGCTACACCTTC. Its translation: CSVSLLGTANYGYTF.

The gene calls are TRBV7-9 and TRBJ1-1, with TRBD1 matching over 8 bases. The CDR3 sequence is 15 residues long. V shed 3 bases and J 1 base; nucleotides not matched to a gene: 4. CDR1 is SEHNR, CDR2 FQNEAQ, per germline (reference sequence). CDR3 nucleotide sequence: TGTGCCAGCAGCTTGGCGGGGACAGGGAACACTGAAGCTTTCTTT. Translating it yields CASSLAGTGNTEAFF.

J is TRBJ1-2 and V is TRBV7-2, with D tentatively TRBD1 (5 bases). The CDR3 spans 14 residues. V lost 5 bases and J 4 bases, leaving 14 bases between the germline ends. CDR1 is SGHTA, CDR2 FQGNSA, per germline. This chain's CDR3 is CASSLTRDTYGYTF. The CDR3 bases are TGTGCCAGCAGCCTTACCAGGGATACCTATGGCTACACCTTC.

The chain joins TRBV11-2 to TRBJ2-7; 9 bases line up with TRBD1. This CDR3 region has 15 residues. Germline CDR1 SGHAT, CDR2 FQNNGV. V lost 4 bases to trimming and J lost 4 bases; unmatched junction nucleotides: 8. This chain's CDR3 is CASSSLRDRVYEQYF. The CDR3 nucleotides are TGTGCCAGCAGCTCCCTCCGGGACAGGGTTTACGAGCAGTACTTC. Variable domain in full (rest from reference TRBV11-2 and TRBJ2-7): EAGVAQSPRYKIIEKRQSVAFWCNPISGHATLYWYQQILGQGPKLLIQFQNNGVVDDSQLPKDRFSAERLKGVDSTLKIQPAKLEDSAVYLCASSSLRDRVYEQYFGPGTRLTVT.

This chain joins TRBV6-5 and TRBJ2-5; D is unresolved. V gave up 6 bases and J gave up 1 base, with 6 bases separating them. This CDR3 contains 12 residues. CDR1 and CDR2 (germline): MNHEY, SVGAGI. This CDR3 is CASSRPQETQYF. The CDR3 DNA is TGTGCCAGCAGCCGTCCCCAAGAGACCCAGTACTTC.

J is TRBJ1-2 and V is TRBV11-2; unclear D gene. The length of the CDR3 is 14 residues. Germline values: CDR1 SGHAT, CDR2 FQNNGV. The V end was cut by 6 bases, the J end by 4 bases, with 15 bases between. The CDR3 DNA sequence: TGTGCCAGCAGTATCGCCGGGCCGGGCTATGGCTACACCTTC. Protein: CASSIAGPGYGYTF.

The V call is TRBV5-3, the J call TRBJ2-1, with 7 nucleotides matching TRBD1. TRBV5-3 is an ORF, with its function uncertain. After removal of 3 bases from V and 7 bases from J, the junction contained 10 bases not matched to a gene. The CDR3 sequence is 15 residues long. The CDR3 DNA follows: TGTGCCAGAAGCTCGATTGGACAGGCTTTTAATGAGCAGTTCTTC. Translation gives CARSSIGQAFNEQFF.

This chain uses TRBV11-2 with TRBJ2-7; unclear D gene. The CDR3 totals 15 residues. Between the trimmed V and J ends, which lost 5 bases and 2 bases, there was a span of 16 bases. CDR1 SGHAT and CDR2 FQNNGV come from the germline V gene. In nucleotides, the CDR3 is TGTGCCAGCAGCCGCCAAAGGAAAAAACCCTACGAGCAGTACTTC. Protein: CASSRQRKKPYEQYF. Combining the CDR3 with reference TRBV11-2 and TRBJ2-7 gives the whole variable domain EAGVAQSPRYKIIEKRQSVAFWCNPISGHATLYWYQQILGQGPKLLIQFQNNGVVDDSQLPKDRFSAERLKGVDSTLKIQPAKLEDSAVYLCASSRQRKKPYEQYFGPGTRLTVT.

This chain connects TRBV5-6 to TRBJ1-4; TRBD1 aligns across 8 bases. The CDR3 has 14 residues. Germline values: CDR1 SGHDT, CDR2 YYEEEE. V was clipped by 3 bases and J by 9 bases; unmatched bases: 7. CDR3 in amino acids: CASSSGTGRQKLFF. CDR3 DNA sequence: TGTGCCAGCAGCTCCGGGACAGGACGCCAAAAACTGTTTTTT.

The sample holds one count of this clone. The rearrangement uses TRBV28 and TRBJ2-7, with 7 bases aligning to TRBD1. From germline, CDR1 is MDHEN and CDR2 SYDVKM. The V and J ends lost 4 bases and 1 base, in that order; junction bases with no gene match: 7. This CDR3 contains 15 residues. CDR3 in amino acids: CASSSQGFPSYEQYF. DNA of the CDR3: TGTGCCAGCAGTTCACAGGGGTTCCCTTCCTACGAGCAGTACTTC.

This chain joins TRBV10-2 and TRBJ2-7, with D unresolved. Germline values: CDR1 WSHSY, CDR2 SAAADI. This CDR3 has 15 residues. V dropped 7 bases and J dropped 0 bases, with 16 bases sitting between them. The CDR3 spells CASIHQASSSYEQYF. The CDR3 DNA sequence: TGCGCCAGCATCCACCAGGCTTCCAGCTCCTACGAGCAGTACTTC.

V gene TRBV5-4 combines with J gene TRBJ1-2; D gene unclear. The length of the CDR3 is 13 residues. CDR1 SGHNT and CDR2 YYREEE come from the germline V gene (reference sequence). V gave up 1 base and J gave up 7 bases, with 11 bases separating them. The CDR3 is CASSLSWESGYTF. CDR3 in DNA: TGTGCCAGCAGCTTGTCATGGGAGAGTGGCTACACCTTC.

The rearrangement links TRBV5-1 to TRBJ1-1, with 8 bases that match TRBD1. The CDR3 loop spans 16 amino acids. CDR1 and CDR2 from the germline V gene are SGHRS and YFSETQ. Trimming took 1 base from V and 1 from J; bases not matched to a gene: 6. In DNA, the CDR3 is TGCGCCAGCAGCTTGCTAGGACAGGGCTCGAACACTGAAGCTTTCTTT. It codes for CASSLLGQGSNTEAFF.

This chain uses TRBV15 with TRBJ1-1; D unclear. Germline assignment: CDR1 LNHNV and CDR2 YYDKDF (reference sequence). Trimming removed 5 bases at V and 1 base at J, with 11 bases between. The CDR3 extends over 14 amino acids. CDR3 DNA: TGTGCCACCAGCCCCGGACTGGCGAACACTGAAGCTTTCTTT. It encodes CATSPGLANTEAFF.

The chain is built from TRBV5-1 and TRBJ2-3, with 8 bases aligning to TRBD1. This CDR3 has 13 residues. Germline V gene data show CDR1 as SGHRS and CDR2 as YFSETQ. The trim removed 6 bases at V and 4 bases at J, leaving 4 bases unmatched. DNA of the CDR3: TGCGCCAGCACCGTACAGGGGGCAGATACGCAGTATTTT. Its translation is CASTVQGADTQYF.

The chain employs TRBV10-2 and TRBJ2-7; D is unclear. The CDR3 is 13 residues long. Germline V gives CDR1 WSHSY, CDR2 SAAADI. With 2 bases removed from V and 7 bases from J, the gap between germline ends came to 12 bases. Here the CDR3 DNA reads TGCGCCAGCAGTGAGCCCTCTATTCTTGAGCAGTACTTC. This gives the protein CASSEPSILEQYF.

The rearrangement links TRBV13 to TRBJ1-2, with 12 bases that match TRBD1. Germline lookup yields CDR1 PRHDT and CDR2 FYEKMQ (reference sequence). The CDR3 runs to 19 residues. V lost 1 base to trimming and J lost 5 bases; unmatched junction nucleotides: 14. The CDR3 reads CASSLEGTGGSPRFYGYTF. CDR3 nucleotide sequence: TGTGCCAGCAGCTTAGAGGGGACAGGGGGCTCGCCAAGGTTTTATGGCTACACCTTC.

The genes are TRBV5-1 and TRBJ2-7; D is possibly TRBD1 (6 bases). The germline V gene has CDR1 SGHRS and CDR2 YFSETQ. V was clipped by 0 bases and J by 4 bases, with 14 bases between them. The CDR3 has 15 residues. The CDR3, as DNA: TGCGCCAGCAGCTTGGATAGCAGGGGATCGTACGAGCAGTACTTC. It specifies CASSLDSRGSYEQYF.

V and J are TRBV24-1 and TRBJ2-1; 7 bases align to TRBD1. CDR3 length equals 14 residues. The V and J ends lost 2 bases and 13 bases, in that order; junction bases with no gene match: 10. CDR1 and CDR2 (germline): KGHDR, SFDVKD. The DNA for the CDR3 is TGTGCCACCAGTGATTCCGGACCGACAGGGTACCAGTTCTTC. Encoded protein: CATSDSGPTGYQFF.

The V call is TRBV5-1, the J call TRBJ2-4, with D possibly TRBD1 on 6 matching bases. CDR1 and CDR2 from the germline V gene are SGHRS and YFSETQ. This CDR3 contains 16 residues. V shed 0 bases and J shed 9 bases, with 19 bases lying between them. The CDR3 region is CASSLGGPQGSTIQYF. The CDR3 nucleotides read TGCGCCAGCAGCTTGGGCGGGCCACAGGGAAGTACCATTCAGTACTTC.